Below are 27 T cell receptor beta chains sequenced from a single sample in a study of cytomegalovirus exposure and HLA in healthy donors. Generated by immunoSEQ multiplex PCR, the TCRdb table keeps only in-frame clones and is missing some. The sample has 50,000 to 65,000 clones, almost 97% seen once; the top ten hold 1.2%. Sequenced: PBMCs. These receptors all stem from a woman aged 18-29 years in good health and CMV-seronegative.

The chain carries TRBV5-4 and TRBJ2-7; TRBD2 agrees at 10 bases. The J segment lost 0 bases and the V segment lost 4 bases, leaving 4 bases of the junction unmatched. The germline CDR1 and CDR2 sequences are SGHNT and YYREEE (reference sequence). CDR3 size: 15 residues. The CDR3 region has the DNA TGTGCCAGCAGCCGGACTAGCGGCAACTCCTACGAGCAGTACTTC. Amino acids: CASSRTSGNSYEQYF. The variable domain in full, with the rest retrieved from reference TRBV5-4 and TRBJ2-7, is ETGVTQSPTHLIKTRGQQVTLRCSSQSGHNTVSWYQQALGQGPQFIFQYYREEENGRGNFPPRFSGLQFPNYSSELNVNALELDDSALYLCASSRTSGNSYEQYFGPGTRLTVT.

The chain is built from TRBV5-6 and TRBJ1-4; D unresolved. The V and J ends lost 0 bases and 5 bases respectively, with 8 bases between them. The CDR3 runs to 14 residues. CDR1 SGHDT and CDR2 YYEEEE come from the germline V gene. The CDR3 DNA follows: TGTGCCAGCAGCTTGGGGCAACGAAATGAAAAACTGTTTTTT. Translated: CASSLGQRNEKLFF.

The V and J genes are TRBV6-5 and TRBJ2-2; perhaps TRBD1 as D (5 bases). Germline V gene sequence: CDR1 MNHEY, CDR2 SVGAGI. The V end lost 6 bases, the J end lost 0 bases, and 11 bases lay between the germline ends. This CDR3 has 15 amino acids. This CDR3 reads CASRPDRTNTGELFF. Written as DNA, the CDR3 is TGTGCCAGCAGGCCCGACAGAACGAACACCGGGGAGCTGTTTTTT.

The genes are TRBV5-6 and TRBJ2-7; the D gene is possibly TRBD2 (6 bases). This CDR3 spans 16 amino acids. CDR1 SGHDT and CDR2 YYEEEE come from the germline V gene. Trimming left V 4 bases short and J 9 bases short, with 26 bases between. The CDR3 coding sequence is TGTGCCAGCAGCCAGGGACTCTCTCTCCCTACGCTGGGGCAGTACTTC. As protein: CASSQGLSLPTLGQYF. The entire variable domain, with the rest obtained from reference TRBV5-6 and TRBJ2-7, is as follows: DAGVTQSPTHLIKTRGQQVTLRCSPKSGHDTVSWYQQALGQGPQFIFQYYEEEERQRGNFPDRFSGHQFPNYSSELNVNALLLGDSALYLCASSQGLSLPTLGQYFGPGTRLTVT.

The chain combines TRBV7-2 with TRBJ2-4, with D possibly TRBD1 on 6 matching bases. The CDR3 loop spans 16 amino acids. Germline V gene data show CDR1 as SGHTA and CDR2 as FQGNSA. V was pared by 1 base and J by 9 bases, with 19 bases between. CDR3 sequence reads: CASSLGGVAGAIIQYF. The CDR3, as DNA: TGTGCCAGCAGCTTAGGCGGTGTGGCAGGGGCTATCATTCAGTACTTC.

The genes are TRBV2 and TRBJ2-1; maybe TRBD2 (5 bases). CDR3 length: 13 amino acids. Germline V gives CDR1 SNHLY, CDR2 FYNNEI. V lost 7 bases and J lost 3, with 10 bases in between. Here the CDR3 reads CASTPRVYNEQFF. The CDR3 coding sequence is TGTGCCAGCACCCCGCGGGTCTACAATGAGCAGTTCTTC.

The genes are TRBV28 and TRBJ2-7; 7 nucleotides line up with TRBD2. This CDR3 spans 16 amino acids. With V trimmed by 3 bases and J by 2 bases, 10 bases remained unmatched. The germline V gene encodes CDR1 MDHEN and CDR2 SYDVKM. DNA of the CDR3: TGTGCCAGCAGTTTGTATGGGGGGGACCAACCCTACGAGCAGTACTTC. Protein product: CASSLYGGDQPYEQYF.

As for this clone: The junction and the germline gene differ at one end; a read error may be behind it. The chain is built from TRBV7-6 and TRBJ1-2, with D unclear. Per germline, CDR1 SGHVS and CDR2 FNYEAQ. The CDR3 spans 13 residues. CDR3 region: CGSSFRRGGGYTF. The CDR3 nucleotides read TGTGGCAGCAGCTTCCGGCGGGGAGGCGGCTACACCTTC.

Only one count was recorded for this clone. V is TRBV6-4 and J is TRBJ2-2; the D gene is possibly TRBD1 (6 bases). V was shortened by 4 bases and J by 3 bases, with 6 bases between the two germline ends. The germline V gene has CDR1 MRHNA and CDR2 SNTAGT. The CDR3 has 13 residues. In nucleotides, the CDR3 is TGTGCCAGCAGTGCAGGGGACACCGGGGAGCTGTTTTTT. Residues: CASSAGDTGELFF.

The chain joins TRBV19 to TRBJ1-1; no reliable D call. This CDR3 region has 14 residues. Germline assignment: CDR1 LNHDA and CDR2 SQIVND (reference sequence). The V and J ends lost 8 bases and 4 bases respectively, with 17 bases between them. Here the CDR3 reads CASRRSGPFTEAFF. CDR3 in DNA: TGTGCCAGTCGCCGCAGTGGGCCCTTCACTGAAGCTTTCTTT.

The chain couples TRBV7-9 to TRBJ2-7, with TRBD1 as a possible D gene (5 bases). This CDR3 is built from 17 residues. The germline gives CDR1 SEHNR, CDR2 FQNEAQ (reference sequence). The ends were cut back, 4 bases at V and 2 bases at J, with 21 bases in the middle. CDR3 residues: CASSSDSKITPAYEQYF. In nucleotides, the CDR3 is TGTGCCAGCAGCTCCGACAGCAAAATAACTCCAGCCTACGAGCAGTACTTC.

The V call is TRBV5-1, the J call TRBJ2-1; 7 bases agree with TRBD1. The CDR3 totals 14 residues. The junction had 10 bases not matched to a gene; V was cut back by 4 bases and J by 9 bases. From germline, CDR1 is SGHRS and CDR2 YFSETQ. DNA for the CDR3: TGCGCCAGCAGCACAGGACAGAGGGGGCGTGAGCAGTTCTTC. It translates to CASSTGQRGREQFF. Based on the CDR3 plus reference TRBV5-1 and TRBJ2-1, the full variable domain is KAGVTQTPRYLIKTRGQQVTLSCSPISGHRSVSWYQQTPGQGLQFLFEYFSETQRNKGNFPGRFSGRQFSNSRSEMNVSTLELGDSALYLCASSTGQRGREQFFGPGTRLTVL.

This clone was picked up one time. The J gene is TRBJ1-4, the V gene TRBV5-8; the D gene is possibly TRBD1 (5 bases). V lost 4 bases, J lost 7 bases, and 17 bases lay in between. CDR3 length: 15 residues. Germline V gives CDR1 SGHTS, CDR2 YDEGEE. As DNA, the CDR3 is TGTGCCAGCAGCCTTACGGGCAGGGCGGCTGAAAAACTGTTTTTT. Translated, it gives CASSLTGRAAEKLFF.

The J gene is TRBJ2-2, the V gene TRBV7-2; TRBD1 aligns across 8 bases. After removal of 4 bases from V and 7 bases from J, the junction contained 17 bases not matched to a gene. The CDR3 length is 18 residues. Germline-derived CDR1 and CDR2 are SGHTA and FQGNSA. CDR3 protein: CASSSNSPGQVRGGELFF. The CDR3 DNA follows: TGTGCCAGCAGCTCCAATTCCCCGGGACAGGTTCGGGGCGGGGAGCTGTTTTTT.

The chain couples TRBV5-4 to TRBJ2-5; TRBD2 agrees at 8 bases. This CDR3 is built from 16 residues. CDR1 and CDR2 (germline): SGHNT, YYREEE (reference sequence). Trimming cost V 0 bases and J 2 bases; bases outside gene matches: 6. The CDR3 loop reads CASSLGSSGTQETQYF. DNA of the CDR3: TGTGCCAGCAGCTTGGGTAGTAGCGGGACTCAAGAGACCCAGTACTTC.

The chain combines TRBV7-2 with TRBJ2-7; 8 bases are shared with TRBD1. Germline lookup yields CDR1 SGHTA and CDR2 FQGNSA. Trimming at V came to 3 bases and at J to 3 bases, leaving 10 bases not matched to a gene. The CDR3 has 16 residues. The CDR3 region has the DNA TGTGCCAGCAGCTTCCCCGGACAGGGTGCTAACTACGAGCAGTACTTC. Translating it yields CASSFPGQGANYEQYF. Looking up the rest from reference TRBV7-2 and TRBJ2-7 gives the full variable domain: GAGVSQSPSNKVTEKGKDVELRCDPISGHTALYWYRQSLGQGLEFLIYFQGNSAPDKSGLPSDRFSAERTGGSVSTLTIQRTQQEDSAVYLCASSFPGQGANYEQYFGPGTRLTVT.

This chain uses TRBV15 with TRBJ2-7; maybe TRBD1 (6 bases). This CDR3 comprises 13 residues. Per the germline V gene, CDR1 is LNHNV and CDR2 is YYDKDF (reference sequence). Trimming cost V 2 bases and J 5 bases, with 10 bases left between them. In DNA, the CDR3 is TGTGCCACCAGCAGACACAGGGTCGACGAGCAGTACTTC. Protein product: CATSRHRVDEQYF.

The CDR3 DNA follows: TGTGCCAGCAGTTTTGGCCACCCGAACGAGCAGTACTTC. Translating it yields CASSFGHPNEQYF. The J gene is TRBJ2-7, the V gene TRBV28, with no clear D. The CDR3 sequence is 13 residues long. The V end lost 3 bases, the J end lost 5 bases, and 11 bases lay between the germline ends. Germline V gene sequence: CDR1 MDHEN, CDR2 SYDVKM.

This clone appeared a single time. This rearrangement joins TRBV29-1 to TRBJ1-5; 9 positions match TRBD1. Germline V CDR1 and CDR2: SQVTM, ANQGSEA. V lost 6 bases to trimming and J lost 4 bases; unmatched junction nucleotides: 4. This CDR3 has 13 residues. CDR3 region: CSVGGTGNQPQHF. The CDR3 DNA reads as TGCAGCGTCGGAGGGACAGGGAATCAGCCCCAGCATTTT.

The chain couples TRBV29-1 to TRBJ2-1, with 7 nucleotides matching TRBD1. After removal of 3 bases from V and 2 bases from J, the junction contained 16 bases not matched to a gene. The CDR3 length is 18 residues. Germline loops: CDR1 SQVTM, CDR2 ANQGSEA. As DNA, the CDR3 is TGCAGCGTTGAGAACACCATCAGGGACAGCCAACCCTACAATGAGCAGTTCTTC. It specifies CSVENTIRDSQPYNEQFF.

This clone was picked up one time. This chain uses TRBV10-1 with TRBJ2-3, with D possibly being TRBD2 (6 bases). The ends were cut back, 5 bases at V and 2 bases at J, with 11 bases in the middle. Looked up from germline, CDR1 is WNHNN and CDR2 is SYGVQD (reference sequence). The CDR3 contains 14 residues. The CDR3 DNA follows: TGCGCCAGCAGTACGGGGGACTTCACAGATACGCAGTATTTT. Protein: CASSTGDFTDTQYF.

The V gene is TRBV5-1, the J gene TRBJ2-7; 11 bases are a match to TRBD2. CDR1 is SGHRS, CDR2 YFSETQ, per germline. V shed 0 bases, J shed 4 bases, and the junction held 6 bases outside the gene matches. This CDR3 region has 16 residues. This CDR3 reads CASSLGVAGGPYEQYF. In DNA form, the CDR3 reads TGCGCCAGCAGCTTGGGGGTAGCGGGAGGGCCTTACGAGCAGTACTTC.

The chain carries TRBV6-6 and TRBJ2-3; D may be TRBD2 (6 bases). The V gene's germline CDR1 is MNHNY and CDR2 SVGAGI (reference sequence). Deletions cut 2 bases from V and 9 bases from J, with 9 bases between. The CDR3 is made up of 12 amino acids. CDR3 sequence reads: CASSYGGETQYF. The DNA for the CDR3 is TGTGCCAGCAGTTACGGCGGGGAGACGCAGTATTTT.

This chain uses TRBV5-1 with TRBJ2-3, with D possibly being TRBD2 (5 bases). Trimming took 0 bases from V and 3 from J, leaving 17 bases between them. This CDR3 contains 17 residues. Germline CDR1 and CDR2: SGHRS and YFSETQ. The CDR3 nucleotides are TGCGCCAGCAGCTTGGGGGAAACCGCGGGTTGGACAGATACGCAGTATTTT. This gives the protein CASSLGETAGWTDTQYF. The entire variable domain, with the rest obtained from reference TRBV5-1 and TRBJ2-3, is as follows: KAGVTQTPRYLIKTRGQQVTLSCSPISGHRSVSWYQQTPGQGLQFLFEYFSETQRNKGNFPGRFSGRQFSNSRSEMNVSTLELGDSALYLCASSLGETAGWTDTQYFGPGTRLTVL.

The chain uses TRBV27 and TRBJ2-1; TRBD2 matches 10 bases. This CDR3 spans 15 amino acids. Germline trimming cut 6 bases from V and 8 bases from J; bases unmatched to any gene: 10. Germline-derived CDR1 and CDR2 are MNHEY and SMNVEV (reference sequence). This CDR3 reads CASRPGLAYSDEQFF. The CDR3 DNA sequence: TGTGCCAGCAGACCGGGACTAGCGTACAGCGATGAGCAGTTCTTC.

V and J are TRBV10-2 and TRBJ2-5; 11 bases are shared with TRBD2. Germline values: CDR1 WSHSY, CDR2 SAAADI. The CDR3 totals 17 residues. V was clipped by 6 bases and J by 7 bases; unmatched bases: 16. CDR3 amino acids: CASRGPGLAAQGVTQYF. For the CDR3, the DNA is TGCGCCAGCAGGGGGCCGGGACTAGCGGCCCAGGGGGTGACCCAGTACTTC.

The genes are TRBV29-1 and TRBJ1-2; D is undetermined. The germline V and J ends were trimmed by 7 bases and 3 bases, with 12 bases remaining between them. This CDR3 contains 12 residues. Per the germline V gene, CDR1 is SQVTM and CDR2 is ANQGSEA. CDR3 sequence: CSAEGTDYGYTF. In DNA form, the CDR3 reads TGCAGCGCTGAGGGCACTGACTATGGCTACACCTTC.